This TCR beta chain was obtained from a study of identical twins (dated by TCRdb to the mid-2010s). Broadly, across the study: TCR alpha and beta repertoires from monozygotic twins, unrelated adults of various ages and cord blood were deep-sequenced to test whether fetal clonotypes persist. To rule out contamination, the twin experiments were replicated at different times with different library preparation protocols. On the study overall, not on this receptor specifically: Zero-insertion analyses could be partly confounded by invariant T cells such as MAIT and iNKT, although diverse VJ usage argued against such confounding for most clonotypes. In monozygotic twins, out-of-frame TCR alpha sharing was systematically underestimated by recombination models, although the models agreed with sharing between unrelated individuals. Fewer insertions were carried by abundant cord blood beta clonotypes; a weaker similar trend was observed in young adult naive repertoires, while no such trend was observed in memory repertoires. A weaker excess of twin sharing was found in beta out-of-frame sequences because the signal-to-noise ratio was lowered by fewer shared sequences. Out-of-frame TCR alpha sequences shared between twins showed an excess of low generation-probability sequences compared with coincidental sharing between unrelated individuals. Because the same donors could not be followed over many years, conclusions were based on cross-sectional statistical analysis.

Only healthy Caucasian donors were included. Three pairs of female monozygotic twins, all aged about 18 to 29 years, were included in the twin cohort. The RNA used for TCR libraries was isolated from peripheral blood mononuclear cells. The CDR3, from cysteine to phenylalanine, totals 14 residues. CDR3 DNA is the only sequence kept; it has 42 bases, read in frame from the first base. CDR1 and CDR2, per the germline V gene (reference sequence), are SEHNR and FQNEAQ. Germline trimming amounts to 1 base on V and 5 bases on J, with 0 as the count of junction bases outside the gene matches. The table lists this clonotype with many counts. It lacks a known antigen. One base away there is no much larger clone; base qualities are not given. Libraries were made using 5' RACE. Sequenced using an Illumina HiSeq 2000. A universal primer binding site was introduced by template switching, and a unique molecular identifier was present in the final cDNA, enabling accurate counting of TCR cDNA molecules. First-strand cDNA for TCR alpha and beta chains was synthesized from specific primers in the conserved constant-segment region. To control for contamination, each cDNA library was double barcoded with a SMART-Mk sample barcode plus Illumina barcodes. TruSeq adapter sequences and Illumina sample barcodes were added in two successive PCR steps. Sequencing of the TCR alpha and beta cDNA libraries was done on the Illumina HiSeq platform using custom primers. The paper's data handling went like this. Unique molecular identifiers were extracted from raw reads with MiGEC, and CDR3 positions were determined with MiXCR. For each individual, recombination models were inferred using an EM algorithm with the repgenHMM and IGoR tools. The tcR package in R was used for shared clonotype analysis, with sharing normalized by the product of cloneset sizes. Out-of-frame nonproductive sequences were analyzed to study raw recombination free of thymic and clonal selection effects. TCRdb itself trimmed the public reads at Q25 with fastp, ran MiXCR and retained productive beta chains. Merged by CDR3 protein, the rows form single entries marked with the most common genes and DNA. TCRdb, not the authors, supplied the V and J calls. Within this sample are hundreds of thousands of distinct CDR3 sequences, with approximately 18% of them counted one time only. Jointly, the top ten make up approximately 14% of the sample.

These data also featured in a second study, about T cells expressing NK-cell markers. The second paper states: TCR beta-chain repertoires were profiled in sorted CD3+CD56+NKG2C+, CD3+CD56+NKG2C- and CD3+CD56-NKG2C+ T-cell subsets from about 8 donors. Seven of the eight sequenced donors were HCMV-seropositive and one was HCMV-seronegative. To restrict sorting to alphabetaTCR-expressing T cells, an anti-gammadeltaTCR antibody was added in several experiments. In over five donors, the dominant CD3+CD56+NKG2C+ clonotypes were among the top 10 CD8+ clonotypes and accounted for roughly 1.0-8% of CD8+ T cells. Those dominant clonotypes were again the most abundant among CD3+CD56-NKG2C+ cells in several donors, at roughly 25-60.1%. Whether the expanded NKG2C-expressing T cell clones were specific for HCMV antigens was left unclear. Randomly selected healthy volunteers, three men and five women, were used as the eight sequenced donors. A commercial ELISA kit detecting HCMV-specific IgG in serum was used to determine HCMV serostatus. For about 6 donors, bulk peripheral blood T-cell repertoires were additionally sequenced from unsorted PBMC. MIGEC handled demultiplexing of the reads and grouping by UMI, while MiTCR was used to assemble and quantify clonotypes. Only TCR cDNA sequences supported by at least two reads were kept to exclude erroneous sequences. The tcR package was used for downstream repertoire analysis, and clonotypes were matched between fractions using CDR3 nucleotide sequence together with V segment. Antigen specificity was annotated against VDJdb with VDJmatch, allowing one amino acid substitution in CDR3.

The TCR sequence derives from a woman under 30 in good health. The sequenced sample was PBMCs. This chain is built from TRBV7-9 and TRBJ2-4; 9 bases in the middle match TRBD1. The DNA sequence is as follows: TGTGCCAGCAGCTTAGGGACAGGGGAAAACATTCAGTACTTC. This sequence encodes CASSLGTGENIQYF.